The rows below give T cell receptor beta chains drawn from one sample of a study of T cells in Graves' hyperthyroidism and ophthalmopathy. TCRdb fed the multiplex PCR reads into MiXCR, producing one record per CDR3 protein. The sample has about 400,000 distinct CDR3 sequences; roughly 15% are singletons. The sample was blood. These receptors were taken from a woman aged 55-69 years with Graves' ophthalmopathy. Both conserved end residues are part of each CDR3. The D gene is left open where the match is weak.

>TRBD2|TRBJ2-3|TRBV12-3/TRBV12-4
CASSLGTSGPDTQYF
>TRBD2|TRBJ2-3|TRBV6-4
CASRTSGSILKAADTQYF
>TRBD2|TRBJ2-3|TRBV3-1
CASSQGGSGGDTQYF
>-|TRBJ2-3|TRBV30
CAWSNGRVEDTQYF
>TRBD1|TRBJ1-2|TRBV27
CASSLRPGGGYGYTF
>-|TRBJ2-3|TRBV6-1
CASIRGAGSTDTQYF
>TRBD2|TRBJ2-7|TRBV20-1
CSVTSYHEQYF
>TRBD2|TRBJ2-2|TRBV9
CASSPSPRGGAGTGELFF
>-|TRBJ2-1|TRBV24-1
CATGLGYNEQFF
>TRBD2|TRBJ2-2|TRBV7-3
CASSPSGGLANTGELFF
>-|TRBJ1-1|TRBV28
CASSLGGAEAFF
>TRBD2|TRBJ2-1|TRBV27
CASSSRLAGGQAYNEQFF
>-|TRBJ2-2|TRBV4-1
CASSQDLGRGAGELFF
>-|TRBJ2-7|TRBV6-1
CASSARDKHYEQYF
>-|TRBJ1-4|TRBV28
CASSRRETNEKLFF
>-|TRBJ2-7|TRBV6-1
CASSTGQGTRESYEQYF
>TRBD2|TRBJ2-1|TRBV28
CASSRWTSGSEQFF
>-|TRBJ2-7|TRBV29-1
CSVFSGTGNYEQYF
>TRBD2|TRBJ2-3|TRBV2
CASSIAGGGTDTQYF
>-|TRBJ2-5|TRBV10-3
CAAAGYQETQYF
>TRBD1|TRBJ1-2|TRBV29-1
CSVGFLPDRGYYGYTF
>-|TRBJ2-7|TRBV20-1
CSARGGTEGFYEQYF